Listed below are T cell receptor beta chains from one sample, sequenced in a study of siplizumab effects on memory and regulatory T cells. TCRdb keeps only in-frame clones here, not all; method: immunoSEQ multiplex PCR. In the table there are approximately 58,000 clones, approximately 95% of which are singletons. Material: CD8+ T cells sorted from blood. The source is a human donor in good health. Each CDR3 is given with its conserved first and last residue. Each record gives: clone size, V gene, D gene, J gene, CDR3 protein, CDR3 DNA. D genes are given only for firm matches. The size field is filled for only some rows; it gives once, few, many or a size class.

.	TRBV29-1	TRBD2	TRBJ2-6	CSAFWRESGANVLTF	TGCAGCGCCTTCTGGCGGGAGTCTGGGGCCAACGTCCTGACTTTC
once	TRBV9	TRBD2	TRBJ2-1	CASSVGAGVHNEQFF	TGTGCCAGCAGCGTAGGAGCGGGAGTCCACAATGAGCAGTTCTTC
.	TRBV28	.	TRBJ2-3	CASSSQGSTDTQYF	TGTGCCAGCAGCAGTCAGGGAAGCACAGATACGCAGTATTTT
.	TRBV7-8	TRBD2	TRBJ2-7	CASSPSGVVSYEQYF	TGTGCCAGCAGCCCAAGCGGGGTAGTCTCCTACGAGCAGTACTTC
.	TRBV19	TRBD1	TRBJ1-2	CASITLSGMGSIPDRVNGYTF	TGTGCCAGTATCACCCTAAGTGGGATGGGGTCGATCCCGGACAGGGTTAATGGCTACACCTTC
once	TRBV7-9	.	TRBJ1-2	CASSLEDEQGSYTF	TGTGCCAGCAGCTTAGAGGATGAACAGGGCAGCTACACCTTC
once	TRBV11-1	TRBD1	TRBJ2-1	CASSLFGQDRVYNEQFF	TGTGCCAGCAGCTTATTTGGTCAGGACAGGGTCTACAATGAGCAGTTCTTC
.	TRBV15	TRBD1	TRBJ1-4	CATSSDRGKGEKLFF	TGTGCCACCAGCAGCGACAGGGGAAAGGGTGAAAAACTGTTTTTT
.	TRBV27	TRBD1	TRBJ2-5	CASSLTPPTGIGETQYF	TGTGCCAGCAGTTTAACCCCCCCGACAGGGATCGGCGAGACCCAGTACTTC
few	TRBV9	.	TRBJ1-1	CASSEFRESDEAFF	TGTGCCAGCAGCGAGTTCAGGGAGTCCGATGAAGCTTTCTTT
.	TRBV19	TRBD2	TRBJ2-4	CASSVGLAGGWGNIQYF	TGTGCCAGTAGTGTGGGACTAGCGGGAGGATGGGGAAACATTCAGTACTTC
.	TRBV7-6	TRBD2	TRBJ2-1	CASSSGLAGGKGLFNEQFF	TGTGCCAGCAGCTCCGGACTAGCGGGAGGAAAGGGATTATTCAATGAGCAGTTCTTC
.	TRBV4-1	.	TRBJ2-7	CASSQGGAGVGYEQYF	TGCGCCAGCAGCCAAGGGGGGGCGGGAGTGGGCTACGAGCAGTACTTC
.	TRBV5-4	.	TRBJ2-7	CASSQGAGRSSYEQYF	TGTGCCAGCAGCCAAGGGGCGGGCCGGAGCTCCTACGAGCAGTACTTC
.	TRBV7-9	.	TRBJ1-5	CASSLGNQPQHF	TGTGCCAGCAGCTTGGGCAATCAGCCCCAGCATTTT
.	TRBV9	TRBD1	TRBJ1-4	CASSPETGGKVGEKLFF	TGTGCCAGCAGCCCCGAGACAGGGGGCAAAGTCGGTGAAAAACTGTTTTTT
once	TRBV21-1	.	TRBJ2-1	CASGTMEGGGYNEQFF	TGTGCCAGCGGCACTATGGAGGGCGGGGGCTACAATGAGCAGTTCTTC
.	TRBV7-9	.	TRBJ1-1	CASSVRNKNTEAFF	TGTGCCAGCAGCGTAAGAAACAAGAACACTGAAGCTTTCTTT
.	TRBV18	TRBD2	TRBJ2-7	CASSMSRGGRPDEQYF	TGTGCCAGCTCTATGAGTCGGGGGGGGAGGCCGGACGAGCAGTACTTC
.	TRBV29-1	.	TRBJ1-1	CSVLLGVNTEAFF	TGCAGCGTACTCCTGGGGGTGAACACTGAAGCTTTCTTT
.	TRBV1	.	TRBJ1-3	CTSSQEGPTGAFGNTIYF	TGCACCAGCAGCCAAGAGGGCCCTACAGGGGCCTTCGGAAACACCATATATTTT
.	TRBV29-1	TRBD1	TRBJ2-7	CSVRQGSSYEQYF	TGCAGCGTCCGACAGGGGTCCTCCTACGAGCAGTACTTC
.	TRBV29-1	TRBD1	TRBJ2-2	CSVPGQENTGELFF	TGCAGCGTTCCGGGACAGGAAAACACCGGGGAGCTGTTTTTT
.	TRBV2	TRBD1	TRBJ2-1	CASSAGTGGSNEQFF	TGTGCCAGCAGCGCCGGGACAGGAGGTAGCAATGAGCAGTTCTTC
.	TRBV15	.	TRBJ2-7	CATSRDRDAEQYF	TGTGCCACCAGCAGAGACAGGGACGCCGAGCAGTACTTC
.	TRBV28	.	TRBJ2-3	CASSGDSTDTQYF	TGTGCCAGCAGTGGGGACAGCACAGATACGCAGTATTTT
.	TRBV19	.	TRBJ2-3	CASSAFGGYTDTQYF	TGTGCCAGTAGTGCGTTTGGCGGATACACAGATACGCAGTATTTT
.	TRBV28	.	TRBJ2-2	CASRHGTSNTGELFF	TGTGCCAGCAGACACGGAACCTCGAACACCGGGGAGCTGTTTTTT
.	TRBV6-5	.	TRBJ1-2	CASKIAGSGGYTF	TGTGCCAGCAAGATCGCAGGCTCCGGTGGCTACACCTTC
.	TRBV27	TRBD1	TRBJ1-2	CASSLLGDRGPSNYGYTF	TGTGCCAGCAGTTTACTGGGGGACAGGGGACCTTCTAACTATGGCTACACCTTC
.	TRBV7-3	.	TRBJ1-5	CASSCPYSNQPQHF	TGTGCCAGCAGCTGCCCCTATAGCAATCAGCCCCAGCATTTT
.	TRBV9	TRBD2	TRBJ2-3	CASSSGASGTGTDTQYF	TGTGCCAGCAGCAGCGGGGCCAGCGGGACGGGCACAGATACGCAGTATTTT
.	TRBV2	TRBD2	TRBJ2-1	CASSGGTSSGEQFF	TGTGCCAGCAGTGGGGGGACTAGCTCTGGTGAGCAGTTCTTC
.	TRBV4-3	.	TRBJ1-5	CASSQDSDPNQPQHF	TGCGCCAGCAGCCAAGACTCGGACCCTAATCAGCCCCAGCATTTT
.	TRBV29-1	.	TRBJ2-2	CSVEYGVNTGELFF	TGCAGCGTTGAATACGGGGTGAACACCGGGGAGCTGTTTTTT
.	TRBV10-2	.	TRBJ2-3	CASSQASKADTQYF	TGCGCCAGCAGTCAAGCAAGCAAGGCAGATACGCAGTATTTT
.	TRBV6-5	.	TRBJ2-3	CASSYSVGSDTQYF	TGTGCCAGCAGTTACTCGGTAGGGTCAGATACGCAGTATTTT
.	TRBV6-5	.	TRBJ2-1	CASRPTGIDANEQFF	TGTGCCAGCAGGCCTACAGGGATTGACGCGAATGAGCAGTTCTTC
.	TRBV29-1	TRBD1	TRBJ2-2	CSVVDRVGFPGELFF	TGCAGCGTTGTTGACAGGGTTGGTTTTCCCGGGGAGCTGTTTTTT
.	TRBV7-8	.	TRBJ2-7	CASSFGQFLTQGREQYF	TGTGCCAGCAGCTTCGGGCAGTTCCTAACTCAGGGGAGGGAGCAGTACTTC
.	TRBV5-1	TRBD1	TRBJ1-1	CASSLTGARGNTEAFF	TGCGCCAGCAGCCTGACAGGGGCGCGGGGAAACACTGAAGCTTTCTTT
.	TRBV5-1	.	TRBJ2-3	CASSLEVLFTDTQYF	TGCGCCAGCAGCTTGGAGGTTCTTTTCACAGATACGCAGTATTTT
few	TRBV27	.	TRBJ1-1	CASSLSGIAFF	TGTGCCAGCAGTTTATCGGGGATCGCTTTCTTT
.	TRBV29-1	.	TRBJ2-7	CSVEDPTVSSYEQYF	TGCAGCGTTGAAGATCCAACCGTTAGCTCCTACGAGCAGTACTTC
.	TRBV5-1	TRBD2	TRBJ2-1	CASSLGEGRSYNEQFF	TGCGCCAGCAGCTTGGGGGAGGGTAGGTCCTACAATGAGCAGTTCTTC
.	TRBV2	.	TRBJ2-7	CASSDSRRVAYEQYF	TGTGCCAGCAGTGATTCCAGGCGGGTGGCCTACGAGCAGTACTTC
.	TRBV12-5	.	TRBJ2-1	CASGLQPQGGGNEQFF	TGTGCTAGTGGTCTACAACCACAGGGTGGAGGCAATGAGCAGTTCTTC
.	TRBV5-1	.	TRBJ1-1	CASSWQENTEAFF	TGCGCCAGCAGCTGGCAGGAGAACACTGAAGCTTTCTTT
once	TRBV10-1	TRBD1	TRBJ2-7	CASSDPDRGRYEQYF	TGCGCCAGCAGTGACCCGGACAGGGGGCGTTACGAGCAGTACTTC
.	TRBV7-2	.	TRBJ2-1	CASSLGIRYNEQFF	TGTGCCAGCAGCTTAGGTATCAGGTACAATGAGCAGTTCTTC
.	TRBV12-5	.	TRBJ2-3	CASGLVISGTDTQYF	TGTGCTAGTGGTTTGGTAATTAGTGGCACAGATACGCAGTATTTT
.	TRBV6-6	TRBD2	TRBJ2-3	CASSYWTSGTTDTQYF	TGTGCCAGCAGTTACTGGACTAGCGGGACCACAGATACGCAGTATTTT
.	TRBV13	TRBD2	TRBJ2-1	CASSSAPGTSGREQFF	TGTGCCAGCAGCTCCGCACCCGGGACTAGCGGGAGAGAGCAGTTCTTC